This is a list of T cell receptor beta chains from one sample in a study of cytomegalovirus exposure and HLA in healthy donors. Profiled with immunoSEQ multiplex PCR; TCRdb holds only in-frame clones, not every one. The sample records about 150,000 clones, over 60% being singletons. The sample consisted of PBMCs. The source of these receptors is a man aged 40-49 years in good health and CMV-seronegative. The CDR3 runs from the conserved cysteine through the conserved F or W. The order of the fields is CDR3 DNA, CDR3 protein, J gene, V gene, clone size, D gene. The D gene is left open where the match is weak. A clone size is listed for some rows: how often the clone was seen (once, few, many), or a class if it is expanded.

DNA: TGTGCCAGCATTTGGGAGTACTCCTACGAGCAGTACTTC
CDR3: CASIWEYSYEQYF
J: TRBJ2-7
V: TRBV2
size: -
D: -

DNA: TGTGCCATCAGTCAAAGGGAGCTTGGCTACACCTTC
CDR3: CAISQRELGYTF
J: TRBJ1-2
V: TRBV10-3
size: -
D: -

DNA: TGTGCCACCAGTAGAAGGACAGGGGGCTTTCCTCTCTCTGACGAGCAGTACTTC
CDR3: CATSRRTGGFPLSDEQYF
J: TRBJ2-7
V: TRBV15
size: -
D: TRBD1

DNA: TGTGCCAGCAGCTTCCCGGGTAGCCCTGAAGCTTTCTTT
CDR3: CASSFPGSPEAFF
J: TRBJ1-1
V: TRBV5-4
size: -
D: -

DNA: TGTGCCAGCAGCAGACAGAGTAATTCACCCCTCCACTTT
CDR3: CASSRQSNSPLHF
J: TRBJ1-6
V: TRBV6-5
size: -
D: -

DNA: TGTTCCAGCAGCGAACAGGGGGATCGTGCTTTCTTT
CDR3: CSSSEQGDRAFF
J: TRBJ1-1
V: TRBV7-9
size: -
D: TRBD1

DNA: TGTGCCATCAGTTCTGACCCGCAGGGAAGAGGTACTGAAGCTTTCTTT
CDR3: CAISSDPQGRGTEAFF
J: TRBJ1-1
V: TRBV10-3
size: -
D: -

DNA: TGTGCCAGCAACCTACAGGGGGGAGGCATTCAGTACTTC
CDR3: CASNLQGGGIQYF
J: TRBJ2-4
V: TRBV4-2
size: -
D: TRBD1

DNA: TGCGCCAGCAGCTTGATATCGAGACTAGCGGGTCTAGGAGAGCAGTTCTTC
CDR3: CASSLISRLAGLGEQFF
J: TRBJ2-1
V: TRBV5-1
size: once
D: TRBD2

DNA: TGTGCCAGCAGCGGTGACGTCGCGGGAGACACCGGGGAGCTGTTTTTT
CDR3: CASSGDVAGDTGELFF
J: TRBJ2-2
V: TRBV9
size: -
D: TRBD2

DNA: TGTGCCAGCAGCCGGGTCGCCCTCTCTGGAAACACCATATATTTT
CDR3: CASSRVALSGNTIYF
J: TRBJ1-3
V: TRBV7-9
size: few
D: -

DNA: TGCGCCAGCAGCGCGAGGATTGATTGGACAGTGGGTAGGTTCGCCGGGGAGCTGTTTTTT
CDR3: CASSARIDWTVGRFAGELFF
J: TRBJ2-2
V: TRBV5-1
size: -
D: -

DNA: TGTGCCACCGAAGGAGGGAGCCGCACAGATACGCAGTATTTT
CDR3: CATEGGSRTDTQYF
J: TRBJ2-3
V: TRBV6-1
size: -
D: -

DNA: TGTGCCAGCAGCACAGGGGTGGGCACAGATACGCAGTATTTT
CDR3: CASSTGVGTDTQYF
J: TRBJ2-3
V: TRBV9
size: few
D: TRBD1

DNA: TGCGCCAGCAGTTTTAATAATGAAAAACTGTTTTTT
CDR3: CASSFNNEKLFF
J: TRBJ1-4
V: TRBV10-1
size: few
D: -

DNA: TGCGCCAGCAGCTTGGGAGGACAGGTTGGGAGCTACGAGCAGTACTTC
CDR3: CASSLGGQVGSYEQYF
J: TRBJ2-7
V: TRBV5-1
size: -
D: TRBD1

DNA: TGTGCCAGCAGTGACCATGGGGGCGGGTTGCAGTTCTTC
CDR3: CASSDHGGGLQFF
J: TRBJ2-1
V: TRBV6-1
size: -
D: -

DNA: TGTGCCAGCAGCATAGCAGGGGGAGGCTATGGCTACACCTTC
CDR3: CASSIAGGGYGYTF
J: TRBJ1-2
V: TRBV9
size: -
D: TRBD1

DNA: TGTGCCAGCAGTGAATACTCGAACCGCCGCAATCAGCCCCAGCATTTT
CDR3: CASSEYSNRRNQPQHF
J: TRBJ1-5
V: TRBV6-1
size: -
D: -

DNA: TGTGCCAGCAGCTTTGGGTCGGGGTTCACAGATACGCAGTATTTT
CDR3: CASSFGSGFTDTQYF
J: TRBJ2-3
V: TRBV5-6
size: -
D: -

DNA: TGTGCCAGCAGCTTTTCGAGGGGGGGACTTAATCAGCCCCAGCATTTT
CDR3: CASSFSRGGLNQPQHF
J: TRBJ1-5
V: TRBV7-9
size: -
D: -

DNA: TGTGCCAGCAGTTCCCTATACAGGGCCTCTGGGGCCAACGTCCTGACTTTC
CDR3: CASSSLYRASGANVLTF
J: TRBJ2-6
V: TRBV27
size: -
D: -

DNA: TGTGCCAGTAGTATCTCCCAGGGGGCCAACACTGAAGCTTTCTTT
CDR3: CASSISQGANTEAFF
J: TRBJ1-1
V: TRBV19
size: few
D: TRBD1

DNA: TGTGCCAGCAGTTACGGAGGAGGTCAGCCCCAGCATTTT
CDR3: CASSYGGGQPQHF
J: TRBJ1-5
V: TRBV6-5
size: -
D: -

DNA: TGTGCCAGTAGTAGGGACGTTGGGGGCCCCAATCAGCCCCAGCATTTT
CDR3: CASSRDVGGPNQPQHF
J: TRBJ1-5
V: TRBV19
size: once
D: -

DNA: TGTGCCAGCAGATACGACAGGAACAGCAATCAGCCCCAGCATTTT
CDR3: CASRYDRNSNQPQHF
J: TRBJ1-5
V: TRBV28
size: once
D: -

DNA: TGTGCCAGACGCCAAAGACACGGACTAGCTCTGCCCTTCTACAATGAGCAGTTCTTC
CDR3: CARRQRHGLALPFYNEQFF
J: TRBJ2-1
V: TRBV27
size: -
D: TRBD2

DNA: TGTGCCAGTAGTAGTGCGGGAGGACCCTACGAGCAGTACTTC
CDR3: CASSSAGGPYEQYF
J: TRBJ2-7
V: TRBV19
size: once
D: TRBD2

DNA: TGCGCCAGCAGCCAAGTTCCTCTAGCGGACCCTACGCAGTATTTT
CDR3: CASSQVPLADPTQYF
J: TRBJ2-3
V: TRBV4-1
size: few
D: TRBD2

DNA: TGTGCCAGCAATAGGCAGCTTAACTATGGCTACCCCTTC
CDR3: CASNRQLNYGYPF
J: TRBJ1-2
V: TRBV25-1
size: -
D: -

DNA: TGTGCCAGCAGCTTCGACTCTAACACCGGGGAGCTGTTTTTT
CDR3: CASSFDSNTGELFF
J: TRBJ2-2
V: TRBV7-9
size: -
D: -

DNA: TGTGCCAGCAGTTCCCTAGCGGGAGGGGAAAATGAGCAGTTCTTC
CDR3: CASSSLAGGENEQFF
J: TRBJ2-1
V: TRBV11-3
size: once
D: TRBD2